This paragraph reports one TCR beta chain. There are 16 residues in the CDR3. V lost 0 bases and J lost 2, with 14 bases in between. Data came from immunoSEQ multiplex PCR; TCRdb stores just in-frame clones and leaves some out. Of roughly 100,000 clones in the sample, around 81% were seen once. This record comes from a study of Ad26.COV2.S vaccination and SARS-CoV-2 variants. The sequence came from a human donor who had recovered from COVID-19. The chain couples TRBV23-1 to TRBJ2-7; D remains ambiguous. TRBV23-1 is an ORF for which the function is uncertain. Sequenced material: peripheral blood, taken after recovery from COVID-19. The CDR3 loop is CASSQSVLKAPYEQYF. Here the CDR3 DNA reads TGCGCCAGCAGTCAATCGGTCCTAAAGGCCCCCTACGAGCAGTACTTC.